The TCR beta chain described here comes from a study of blood T cell repertoires in COVID-19. V was pared by 5 bases and J by 1 base, with 11 bases between. Germline lookup yields CDR1 SGHAT and CDR2 FQNNGV. This CDR3 contains 14 residues. The data were produced by immunoSEQ multiplex PCR, yet TCRdb's version contains in-frame clones alone and is incomplete. Seen here are roughly 200,000 clones, 80% to 90% observed once, and the top ten hold 3% to 4%. Sequencing used PBMCs or T cells enriched from blood (not recorded which). The sequence came from a woman aged 40-49 years with acute COVID-19. This chain uses TRBV11-2 with TRBJ1-1; a weak D match, TRBD1 (6 bases). The CDR3 loop reads CASSLLQGNTEAFF. The CDR3, as DNA: TGTGCCAGCAGCCTCTTACAGGGGAACACTGAAGCTTTCTTT.